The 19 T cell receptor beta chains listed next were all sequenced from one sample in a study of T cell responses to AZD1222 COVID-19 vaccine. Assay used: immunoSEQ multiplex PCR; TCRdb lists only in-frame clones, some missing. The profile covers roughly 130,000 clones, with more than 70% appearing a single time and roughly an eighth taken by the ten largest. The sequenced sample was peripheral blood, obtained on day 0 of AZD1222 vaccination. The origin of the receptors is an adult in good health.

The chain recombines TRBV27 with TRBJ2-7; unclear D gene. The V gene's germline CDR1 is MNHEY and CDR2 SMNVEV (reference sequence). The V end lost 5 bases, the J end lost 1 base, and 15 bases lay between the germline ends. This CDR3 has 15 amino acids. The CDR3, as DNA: TGTGCCAGCAGTCGATCGGCAGGTGGATCCTACGAGCAGTACTTC. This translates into CASSRSAGGSYEQYF.

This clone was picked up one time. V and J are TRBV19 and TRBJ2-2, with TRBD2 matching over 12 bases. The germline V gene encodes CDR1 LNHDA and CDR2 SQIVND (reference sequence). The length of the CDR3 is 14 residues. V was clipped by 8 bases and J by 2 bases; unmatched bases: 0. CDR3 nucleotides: TGTGCCAGTGGACTAGCGGGAAACACCGGGGAGCTGTTTTTT. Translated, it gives CASGLAGNTGELFF.

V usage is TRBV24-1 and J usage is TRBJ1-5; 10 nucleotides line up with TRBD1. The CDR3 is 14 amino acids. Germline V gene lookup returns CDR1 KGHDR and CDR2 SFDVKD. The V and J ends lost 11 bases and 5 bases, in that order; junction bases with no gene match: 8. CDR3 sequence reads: CAKSGTGDHQPQHF. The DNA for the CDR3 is TGTGCCAAATCCGGGACAGGGGACCATCAGCCCCAGCATTTT.

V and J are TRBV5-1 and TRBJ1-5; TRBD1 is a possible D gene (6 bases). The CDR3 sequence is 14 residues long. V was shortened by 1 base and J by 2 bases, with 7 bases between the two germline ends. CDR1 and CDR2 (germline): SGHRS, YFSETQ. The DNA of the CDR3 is TGCGCCAGCAGCTTGAGGGGGGGCAATCAGCCCCAGCATTTT. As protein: CASSLRGGNQPQHF.

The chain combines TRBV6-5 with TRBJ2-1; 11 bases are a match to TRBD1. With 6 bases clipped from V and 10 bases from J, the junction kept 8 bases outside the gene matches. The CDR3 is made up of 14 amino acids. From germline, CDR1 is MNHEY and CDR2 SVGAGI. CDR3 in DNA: TGTGCCAGCAGGTCACGGGACAGGGGGGACGAGCAGTTCTTC. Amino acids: CASRSRDRGDEQFF.

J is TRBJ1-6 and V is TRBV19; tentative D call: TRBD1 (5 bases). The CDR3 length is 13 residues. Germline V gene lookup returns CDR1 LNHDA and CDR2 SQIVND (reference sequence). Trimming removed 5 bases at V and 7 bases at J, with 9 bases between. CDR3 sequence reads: CASSDSWNSPLHF. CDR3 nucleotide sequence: TGTGCCAGTAGTGACAGCTGGAATTCACCCCTCCACTTT.

The CDR3 loop is CASSQDERGANSYNEQFF. The CDR3 coding sequence is TGTGCCAGCAGCCAAGATGAGCGGGGGGCCAACTCCTACAATGAGCAGTTCTTC. This chain connects TRBV14 to TRBJ2-1; 9 bases match TRBD2. The CDR3 has 18 amino acids. The ends lost 0 bases at V and 0 bases at J; junction bases unmatched: 6. Germline V gene sequence: CDR1 SGHDN, CDR2 FVKESK.

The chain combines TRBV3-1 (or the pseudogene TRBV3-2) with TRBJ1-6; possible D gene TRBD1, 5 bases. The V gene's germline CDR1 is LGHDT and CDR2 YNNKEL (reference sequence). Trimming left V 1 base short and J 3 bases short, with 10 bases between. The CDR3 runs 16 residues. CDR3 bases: TGTGCCAGCAGCCAAGTACAGGTACTCTATAATTCACCCCTCCACTTT. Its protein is CASSQVQVLYNSPLHF.

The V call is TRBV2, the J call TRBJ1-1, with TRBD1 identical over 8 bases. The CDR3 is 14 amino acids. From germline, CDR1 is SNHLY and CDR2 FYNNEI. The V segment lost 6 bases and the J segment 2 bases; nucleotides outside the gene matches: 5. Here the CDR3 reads CASSRDRRNTEAFF. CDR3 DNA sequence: TGTGCCAGCAGCCGGGACAGGAGAAACACTGAAGCTTTCTTT.

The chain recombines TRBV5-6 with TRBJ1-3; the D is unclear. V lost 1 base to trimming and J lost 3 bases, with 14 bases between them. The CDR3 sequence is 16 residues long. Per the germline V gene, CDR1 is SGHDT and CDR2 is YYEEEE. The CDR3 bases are TGTGCCAGCAGCTTGTTAGCGCTCCGTGGTGGAAACACCATATATTTT. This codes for CASSLLALRGGNTIYF.

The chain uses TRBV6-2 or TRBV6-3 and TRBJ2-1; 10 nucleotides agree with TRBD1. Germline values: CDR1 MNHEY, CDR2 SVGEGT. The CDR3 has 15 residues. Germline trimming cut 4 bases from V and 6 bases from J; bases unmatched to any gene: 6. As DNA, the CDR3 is TGTGCCAGCAGTTCTGGACAGGGGGAGACCAATGAGCAGTTCTTC. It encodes CASSSGQGETNEQFF.

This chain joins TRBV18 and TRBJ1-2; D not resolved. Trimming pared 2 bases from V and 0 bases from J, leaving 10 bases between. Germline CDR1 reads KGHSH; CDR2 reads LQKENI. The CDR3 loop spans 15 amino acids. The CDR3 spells CASSPNTRANYGYTF. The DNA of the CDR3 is TGTGCCAGCTCACCAAACACCCGTGCTAACTATGGCTACACCTTC.

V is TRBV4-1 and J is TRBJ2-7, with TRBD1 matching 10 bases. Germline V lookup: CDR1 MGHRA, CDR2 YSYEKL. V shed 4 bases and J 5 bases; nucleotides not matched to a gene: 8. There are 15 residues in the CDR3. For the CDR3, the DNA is TGCGCCAGCAGCCGAAGACAGGGGGCGCCCAACGAGCAGTACTTC. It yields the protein CASSRRQGAPNEQYF.

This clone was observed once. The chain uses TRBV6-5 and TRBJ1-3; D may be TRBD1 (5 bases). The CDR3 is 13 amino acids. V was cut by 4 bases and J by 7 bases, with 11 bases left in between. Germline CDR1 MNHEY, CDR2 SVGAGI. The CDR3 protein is CASSLGPENTIYF. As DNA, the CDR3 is TGTGCCAGCAGTTTGGGACCCGAGAACACCATATATTTT.

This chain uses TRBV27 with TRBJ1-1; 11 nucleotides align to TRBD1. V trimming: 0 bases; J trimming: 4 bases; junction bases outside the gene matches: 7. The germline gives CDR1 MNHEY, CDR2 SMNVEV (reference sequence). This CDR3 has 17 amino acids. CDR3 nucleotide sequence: TGTGCCAGCAGTTTATCGAGGGGGACAGGGGGTAGCACTGAAGCTTTCTTT. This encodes CASSLSRGTGGSTEAFF.

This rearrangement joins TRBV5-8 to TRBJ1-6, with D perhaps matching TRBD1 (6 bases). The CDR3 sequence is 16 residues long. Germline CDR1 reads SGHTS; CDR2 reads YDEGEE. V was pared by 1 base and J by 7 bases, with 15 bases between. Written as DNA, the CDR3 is TGTGCCAGCAGCTTGTTCGGCGGGGGGGCGAATTCACCCCTCCACTTT. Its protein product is CASSLFGGGANSPLHF.

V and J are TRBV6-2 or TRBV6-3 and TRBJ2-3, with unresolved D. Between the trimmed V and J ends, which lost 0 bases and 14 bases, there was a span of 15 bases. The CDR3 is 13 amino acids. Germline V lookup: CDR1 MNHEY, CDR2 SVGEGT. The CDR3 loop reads CASSYSSDRIPYF. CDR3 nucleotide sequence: TGTGCCAGCAGTTACTCTTCCGACCGAATCCCGTATTTT.

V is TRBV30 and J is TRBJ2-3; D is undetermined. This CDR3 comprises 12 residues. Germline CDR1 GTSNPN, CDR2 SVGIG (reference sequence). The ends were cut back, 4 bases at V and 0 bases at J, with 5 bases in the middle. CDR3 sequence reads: CAWTGSTDTQYF. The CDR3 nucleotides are TGTGCCTGGACCGGGAGCACAGATACGCAGTATTTT.

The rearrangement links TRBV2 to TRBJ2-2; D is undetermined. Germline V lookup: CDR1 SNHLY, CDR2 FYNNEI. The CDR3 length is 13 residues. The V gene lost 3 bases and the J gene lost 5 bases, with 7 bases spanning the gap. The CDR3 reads CASSEQETGELFF. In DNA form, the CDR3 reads TGTGCCAGCAGTGAGCAGGAAACCGGGGAGCTGTTTTTT.